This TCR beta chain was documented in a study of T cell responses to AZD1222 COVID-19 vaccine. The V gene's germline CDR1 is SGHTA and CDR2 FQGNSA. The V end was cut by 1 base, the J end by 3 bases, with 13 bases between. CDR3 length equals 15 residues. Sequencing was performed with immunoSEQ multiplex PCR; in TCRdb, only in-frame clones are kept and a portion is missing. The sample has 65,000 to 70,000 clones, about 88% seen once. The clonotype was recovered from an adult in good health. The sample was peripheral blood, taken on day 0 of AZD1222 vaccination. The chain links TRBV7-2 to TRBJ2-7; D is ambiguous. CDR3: CASSLELVSRYEQYF. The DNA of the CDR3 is TGTGCCAGCAGCTTAGAGCTAGTAAGTCGCTACGAGCAGTACTTC.